The following is a T cell receptor beta chain sequence with its context. Its antigen is as yet unknown. The CDR3 is 13 amino acids. Germline CDR1 is SEHNR and CDR2 is FQNEAQ (reference sequence). Trimming shortened V by 4 bases and J by 4 bases, and 7 bases separated the two germline ends. This entry comes from a study of T cell responses to AZD1222 COVID-19 vaccine. Study-wide findings and caveats: It should be noted that donors were predominantly white British and more often female, and clonal diversity was possibly underestimated. The span of vaccine-associated CD4 TCRs extended across spike, with dominance at 160-218 and 743-854. Spike-specific TCR breadth rose after two AZD1222 doses, and depth rose as well. Nearly half of spike-specific TCRs reportedly target variant regions that are unmutated in the B.1.351 and B.1.1.7 variants.

Only in-frame clones appear in the TCRdb table, and some are missing; sequencing was by immunoSEQ multiplex PCR. This table holds about 140,000 clones, over 85% found once. The rearrangement uses TRBV7-9 and TRBJ1-4; D uncertain. Sequencing was performed on peripheral blood, taken on day 0 of MenACWY control vaccination. The clonotype was recovered from an adult in good health. The CDR3 reads CASSSGDNEKLFF. The CDR3 DNA reads TGTGCCAGCAGCTCCGGAGATAATGAAAAACTGTTTTTT.